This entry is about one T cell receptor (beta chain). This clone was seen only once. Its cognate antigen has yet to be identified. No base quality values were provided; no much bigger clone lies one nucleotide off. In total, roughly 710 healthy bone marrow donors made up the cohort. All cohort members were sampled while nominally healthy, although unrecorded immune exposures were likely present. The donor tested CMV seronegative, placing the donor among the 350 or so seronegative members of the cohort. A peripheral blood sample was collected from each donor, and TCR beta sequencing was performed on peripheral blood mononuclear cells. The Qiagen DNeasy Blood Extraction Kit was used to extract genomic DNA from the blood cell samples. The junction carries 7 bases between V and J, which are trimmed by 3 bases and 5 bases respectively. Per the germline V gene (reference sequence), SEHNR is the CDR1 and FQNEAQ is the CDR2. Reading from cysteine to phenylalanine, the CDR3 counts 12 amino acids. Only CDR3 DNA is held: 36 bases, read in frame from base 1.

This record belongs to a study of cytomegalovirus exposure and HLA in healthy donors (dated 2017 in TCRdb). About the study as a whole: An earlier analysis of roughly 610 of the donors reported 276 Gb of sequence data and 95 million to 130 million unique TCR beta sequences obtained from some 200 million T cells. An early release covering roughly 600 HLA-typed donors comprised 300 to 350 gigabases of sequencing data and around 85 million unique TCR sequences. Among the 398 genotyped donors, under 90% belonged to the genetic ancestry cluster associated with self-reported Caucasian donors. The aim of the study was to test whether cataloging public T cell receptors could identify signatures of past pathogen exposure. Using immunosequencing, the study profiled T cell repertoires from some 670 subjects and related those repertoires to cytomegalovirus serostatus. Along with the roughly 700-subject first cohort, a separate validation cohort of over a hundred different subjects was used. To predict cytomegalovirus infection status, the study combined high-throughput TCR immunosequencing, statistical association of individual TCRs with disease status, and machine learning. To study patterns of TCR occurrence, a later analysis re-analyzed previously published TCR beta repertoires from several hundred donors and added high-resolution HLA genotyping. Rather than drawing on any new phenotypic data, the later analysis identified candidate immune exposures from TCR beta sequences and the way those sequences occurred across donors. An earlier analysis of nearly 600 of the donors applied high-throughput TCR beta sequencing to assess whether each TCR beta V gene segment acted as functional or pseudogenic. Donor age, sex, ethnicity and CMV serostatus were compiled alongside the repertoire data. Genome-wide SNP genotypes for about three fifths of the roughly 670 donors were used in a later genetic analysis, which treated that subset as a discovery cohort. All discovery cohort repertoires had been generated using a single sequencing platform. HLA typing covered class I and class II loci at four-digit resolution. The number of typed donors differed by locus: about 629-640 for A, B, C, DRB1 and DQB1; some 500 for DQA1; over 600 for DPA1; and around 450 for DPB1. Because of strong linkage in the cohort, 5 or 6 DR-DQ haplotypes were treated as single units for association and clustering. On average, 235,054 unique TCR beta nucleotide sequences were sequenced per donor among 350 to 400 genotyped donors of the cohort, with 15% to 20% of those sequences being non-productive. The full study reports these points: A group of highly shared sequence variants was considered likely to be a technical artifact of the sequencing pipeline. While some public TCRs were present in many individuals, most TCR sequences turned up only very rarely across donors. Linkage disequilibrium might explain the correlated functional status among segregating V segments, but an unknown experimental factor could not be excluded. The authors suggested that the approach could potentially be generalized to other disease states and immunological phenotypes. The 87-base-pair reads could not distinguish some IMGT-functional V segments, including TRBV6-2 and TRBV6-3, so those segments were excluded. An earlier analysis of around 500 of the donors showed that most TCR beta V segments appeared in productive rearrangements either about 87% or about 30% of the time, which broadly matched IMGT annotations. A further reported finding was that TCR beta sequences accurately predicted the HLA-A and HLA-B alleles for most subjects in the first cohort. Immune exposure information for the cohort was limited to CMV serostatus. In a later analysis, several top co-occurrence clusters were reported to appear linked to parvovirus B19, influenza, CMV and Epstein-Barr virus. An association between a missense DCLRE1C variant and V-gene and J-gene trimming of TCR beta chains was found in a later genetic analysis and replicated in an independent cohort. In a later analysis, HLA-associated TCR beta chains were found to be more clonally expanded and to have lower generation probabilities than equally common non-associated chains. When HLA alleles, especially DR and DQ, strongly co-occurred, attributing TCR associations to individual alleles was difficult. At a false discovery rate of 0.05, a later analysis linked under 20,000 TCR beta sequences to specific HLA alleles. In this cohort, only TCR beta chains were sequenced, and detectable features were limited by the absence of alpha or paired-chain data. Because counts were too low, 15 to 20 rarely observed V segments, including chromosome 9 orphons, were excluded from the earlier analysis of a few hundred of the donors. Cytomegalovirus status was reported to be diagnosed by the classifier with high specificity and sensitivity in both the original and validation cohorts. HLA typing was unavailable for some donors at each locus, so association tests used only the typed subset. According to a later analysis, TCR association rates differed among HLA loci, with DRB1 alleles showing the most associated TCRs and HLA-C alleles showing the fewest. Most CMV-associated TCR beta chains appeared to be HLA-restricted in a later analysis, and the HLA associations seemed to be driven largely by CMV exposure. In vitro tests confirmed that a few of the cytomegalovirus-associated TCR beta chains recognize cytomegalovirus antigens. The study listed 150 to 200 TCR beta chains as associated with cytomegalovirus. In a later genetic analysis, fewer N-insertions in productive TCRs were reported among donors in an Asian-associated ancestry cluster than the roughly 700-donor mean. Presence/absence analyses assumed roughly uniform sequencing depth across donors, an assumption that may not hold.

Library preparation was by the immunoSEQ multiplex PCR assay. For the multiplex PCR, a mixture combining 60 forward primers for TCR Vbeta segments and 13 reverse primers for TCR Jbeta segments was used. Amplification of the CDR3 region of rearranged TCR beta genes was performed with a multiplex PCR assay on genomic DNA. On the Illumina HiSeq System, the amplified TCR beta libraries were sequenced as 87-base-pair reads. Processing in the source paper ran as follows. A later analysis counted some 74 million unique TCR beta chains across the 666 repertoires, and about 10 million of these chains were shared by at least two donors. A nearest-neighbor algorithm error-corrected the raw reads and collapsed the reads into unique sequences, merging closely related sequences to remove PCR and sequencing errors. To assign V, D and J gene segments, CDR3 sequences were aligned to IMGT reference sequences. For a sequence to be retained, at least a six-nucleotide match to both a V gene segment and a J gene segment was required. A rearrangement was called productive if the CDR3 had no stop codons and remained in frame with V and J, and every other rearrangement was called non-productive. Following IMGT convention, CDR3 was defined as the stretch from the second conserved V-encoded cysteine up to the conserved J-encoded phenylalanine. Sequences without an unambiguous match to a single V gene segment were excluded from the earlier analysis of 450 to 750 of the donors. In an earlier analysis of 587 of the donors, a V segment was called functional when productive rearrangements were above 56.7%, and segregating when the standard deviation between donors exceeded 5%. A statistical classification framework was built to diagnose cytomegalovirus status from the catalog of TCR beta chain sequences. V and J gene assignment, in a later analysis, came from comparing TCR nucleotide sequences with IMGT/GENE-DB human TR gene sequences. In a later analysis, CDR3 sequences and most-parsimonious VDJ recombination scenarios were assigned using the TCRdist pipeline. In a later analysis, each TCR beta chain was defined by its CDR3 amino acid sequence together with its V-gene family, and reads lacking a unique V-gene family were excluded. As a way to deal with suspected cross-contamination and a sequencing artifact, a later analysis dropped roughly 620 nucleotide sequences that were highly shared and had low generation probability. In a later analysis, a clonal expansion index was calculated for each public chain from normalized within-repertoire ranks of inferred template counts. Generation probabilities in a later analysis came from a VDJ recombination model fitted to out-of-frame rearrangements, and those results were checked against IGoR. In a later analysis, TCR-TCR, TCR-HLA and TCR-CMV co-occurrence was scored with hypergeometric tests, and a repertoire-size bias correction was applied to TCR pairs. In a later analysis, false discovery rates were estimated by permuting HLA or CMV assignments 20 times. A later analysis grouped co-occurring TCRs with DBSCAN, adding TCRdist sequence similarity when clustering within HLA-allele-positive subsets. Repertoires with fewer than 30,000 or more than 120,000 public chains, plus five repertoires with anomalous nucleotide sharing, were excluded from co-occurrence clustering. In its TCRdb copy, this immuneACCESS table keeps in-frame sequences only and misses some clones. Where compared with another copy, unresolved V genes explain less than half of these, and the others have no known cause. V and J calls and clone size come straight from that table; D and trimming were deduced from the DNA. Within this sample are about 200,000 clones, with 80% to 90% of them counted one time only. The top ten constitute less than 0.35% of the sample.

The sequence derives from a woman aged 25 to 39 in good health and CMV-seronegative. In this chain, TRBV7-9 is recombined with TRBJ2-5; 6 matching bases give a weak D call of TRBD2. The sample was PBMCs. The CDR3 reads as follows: CASSFAGETQYF. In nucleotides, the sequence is TGTGCCAGCAGCTTCGCGGGGGAGACCCAGTACTTC.